Shown below are 20 T cell receptor beta chains from a single sample sequenced in a study of identical twins. TCRdb recomputed calls from the 5' RACE reads with MiXCR, one row per CDR3 protein. The sample holds about 260,000 distinct CDR3 sequences, approximately 7% seen once. This same sample was also taken into another study, of yellow fever vaccine responses in identical twins.

The specimen sequenced was memory (CD45RO+) T cells sorted from blood. The receptors shown here come from a woman under 30 in good health.

This clonotype occurred many times. The genes are TRBV10-3 and TRBJ2-7; 10 nucleotides line up with TRBD2. V shed 10 bases, J shed 1 base, and the junction held 7 bases outside the gene matches. This CDR3 has 14 amino acids. Germline V gene sequence: CDR1 ENHRY, CDR2 SYGVKD. CDR3 loop: CATQGLAMSYEQYF. In DNA, the CDR3 is TGTGCCACGCAGGGACTAGCGATGTCCTACGAGCAGTACTTC.

This clonotype was picked up many times. The V and J genes are TRBV7-3 and TRBJ2-1; TRBD2 aligns across 9 bases. The CDR3 totals 15 residues. CDR1 SGHTA and CDR2 FQGTGA come from the germline V gene. Unmatched junction bases numbered 6, after V lost 0 bases and J lost 9 bases. CDR3 loop: CASSLTSAGGGEQFF. CDR3 sequence (DNA): TGTGCCAGCAGCTTAACGTCTGCGGGAGGGGGTGAGCAGTTCTTC.

The sample holds a few counts of this clonotype. The V and J genes are TRBV7-9 and TRBJ2-3, with no clear D. Looked up from germline, CDR1 is SEHNR and CDR2 is FQNEAQ (reference sequence). V was cut by 8 bases and J by 2 bases, with 23 bases left in between. The length of the CDR3 is 17 residues. The CDR3 DNA is TGTGCCAGCGGTCGACCCGAAGCGTTGGCCAACACAGATACGCAGTATTTT. Its translation: CASGRPEALANTDTQYF.

This clonotype appeared many times. This rearrangement joins TRBV24-1 to TRBJ2-1; 14 bases are a match to TRBD2. Germline-derived CDR1 and CDR2 are KGHDR and SFDVKD. CDR3 length: 14 residues. The V segment lost 9 bases and the J segment 6 bases; nucleotides outside the gene matches: 3. This chain's CDR3 is CATAGLAGVNEQFF. The CDR3 DNA sequence: TGTGCCACCGCGGGACTAGCGGGAGTCAATGAGCAGTTCTTC.

This clonotype was seen ten or more times. V gene TRBV2 combines with J gene TRBJ2-1; D is uncertain. CDR3 length: 17 amino acids. Germline loops: CDR1 SNHLY, CDR2 FYNNEI. Trimming removed 4 bases at V and 1 base at J, with 17 bases between. The CDR3 reads CASSAFPTPWSYNEQFF. The CDR3 nucleotides are TGTGCCAGCAGTGCGTTTCCGACTCCCTGGTCCTACAATGAGCAGTTCTTC.

This clonotype was seen more than once but under ten times. V usage is TRBV2 and J usage is TRBJ2-7; tentatively, D is TRBD2 (6 bases). The CDR3 sequence is 13 residues long. Germline V gene lookup returns CDR1 SNHLY and CDR2 FYNNEI. With 4 bases removed from V and 6 bases from J, the gap between germline ends came to 13 bases. The CDR3 protein is CASSAQTRGEQYV. CDR3 sequence (DNA): TGTGCCAGCAGTGCCCAGACTAGGGGCGAGCAGTACGTC.

The chain is built from TRBV24-1 and TRBJ1-1; TRBD1 might be the D (5 bases). Trimming shortened V by 4 bases and J by 1 base, and 12 bases separated the two germline ends. CDR1 is KGHDR, CDR2 SFDVKD, per germline. The CDR3 has 15 residues. The CDR3 spells CATSDPGRGNTEAFF. The CDR3, as DNA: TGTGCCACCAGTGACCCGGGACGGGGGAACACTGAAGCTTTCTTT.

This clonotype was detected ten times or more. V and J are TRBV5-6 and TRBJ2-1; the D call may be TRBD1 or TRBD2 (5 bases each). There are 16 residues in the CDR3. V lost 3 bases, J lost 0 bases, and 13 bases lay in between. Germline lookup yields CDR1 SGHDT and CDR2 YYEEEE. CDR3 in DNA: TGTGCCAGCAGCTCACCGGGACCCAGCTCCTACAATGAGCAGTTCTTC. Amino acids: CASSSPGPSSYNEQFF.

This clonotype was seen more than once but under ten times. The J gene is TRBJ2-5, the V gene TRBV11-3, with 9 bases lining up with TRBD2. J gave up 5 bases and V 5 bases, and 9 bases lay outside the gene matches. The length of the CDR3 is 15 residues. Germline loops: CDR1 SGHNT, CDR2 YENEEA. The CDR3 bases are TGTGCCAGCAGCACGAGAGCGGGGGGCAAGGAGACCCAGTACTTC. This sequence encodes CASSTRAGGKETQYF.

The chain combines TRBV12-3 or TRBV12-4 with TRBJ2-6; perhaps TRBD1 as D (7 bases). Deletions cut 3 bases from V and 3 bases from J, with 18 bases between. The CDR3 is 18 amino acids. The CDR3 is CASSFNVAGGGGANVLTF. CDR3 DNA: TGTGCCAGCAGTTTCAACGTCGCAGGGGGAGGTGGGGCCAACGTCCTGACTTTC.

In its sample, this clonotype was seen many times. The gene calls are TRBV18 and TRBJ2-7; tentatively, D is TRBD1 (6 bases). The germline CDR1 and CDR2 sequences are KGHSH and LQKENI. Trimming took 5 bases from V and 5 from J, leaving 10 bases between them. This CDR3 is 12 amino acids long. In nucleotides, the CDR3 is TGTGCCAGCTCAAAAGACAGGAACGAGCAGTACTTC. Translating it yields CASSKDRNEQYF.

This clonotype showed up just a few times. The chain uses TRBV5-5 and TRBJ2-7, with D possibly being TRBD1 (7 bases). Trimming pared 2 bases from V and 7 bases from J, leaving 16 bases between. The CDR3 runs to 14 residues. Germline CDR1 reads SGHKS; CDR2 reads YYEKEE (reference sequence). CDR3 residues: CASSFGGGGREQYF. As DNA, the CDR3 is TGTGCCAGCAGCTTTGGAGGGGGCGGACGGGAGCAGTACTTC.

This clonotype was seen ten or more times. V is TRBV20-1 and J is TRBJ2-7; a weak D match, TRBD1 (5 bases). CDR1 is DFQATT and CDR2 is SNEGSKA in the germline V gene (reference sequence). V shed 3 bases and J shed 5 bases, with 17 bases lying between them. This CDR3 is 14 amino acids long. CDR3 region: CSASFLAGNNEQYF. CDR3 bases: TGCAGTGCTAGCTTCTTGGCAGGGAACAACGAGCAGTACTTC.

This clonotype showed up just a few times. This chain connects TRBV29-1 to TRBJ1-2; D not certain. Germline values: CDR1 SQVTM, CDR2 ANQGSEA. The CDR3 loop spans 12 amino acids. Trimming shortened V by 5 bases and J by 0 bases, and 7 bases separated the two germline ends. In nucleotides, the CDR3 is TGCAGCGTTCTAACAACTAACTATGGCTACACCTTC. Protein sequence: CSVLTTNYGYTF.

The table lists this clonotype with many counts. J is TRBJ2-5 and V is TRBV24-1, with TRBD2 as a possible D gene (6 bases). Germline V lookup: CDR1 KGHDR, CDR2 SFDVKD. This CDR3 is 14 amino acids long. Trimming removed 3 bases at V and 4 bases at J, with 11 bases between. CDR3: CATSDPGTLETQYF. The CDR3 nucleotides read TGTGCCACCAGTGATCCTGGGACTCTAGAGACCCAGTACTTC.

This clonotype showed up many times. The chain couples TRBV29-1 to TRBJ1-1; no reliable D call. The CDR3 runs 11 residues. Trimming removed 5 bases at V and 0 bases at J, with 4 bases between. Looked up from germline, CDR1 is SQVTM and CDR2 is ANQGSEA. This chain's CDR3 is CSVLMNTEAFF. The CDR3 region has the DNA TGCAGCGTTTTAATGAACACTGAAGCTTTCTTT. Combining the CDR3 with reference TRBV29-1 and TRBJ1-1 gives the whole variable domain SAVISQKPSRDICQRGTSLTIQCQVDSQVTMMFWYRQQPGQSLTLIATANQGSEATYESGFVIDKFPISRPNLTFSTLTVSNMSPEDSSIYLCSVLMNTEAFFGQGTRLTVV.

Ten or more counts support this clonotype. The chain has TRBV4-2 and TRBJ2-3, with 8 nucleotides matching TRBD2. Germline V lookup: CDR1 LGHNA, CDR2 YNFKEQ. This CDR3 comprises 17 residues. Unmatched junction bases numbered 10, after V lost 1 base and J lost 4 bases. The CDR3 region has the DNA TGTGCCAGCAGCCAAGGACTATCCGCGGGAGGAGCAGATACGCAGTATTTT. Its translation: CASSQGLSAGGADTQYF.

This clonotype has only a few counts. The V gene is TRBV6-6, the J gene TRBJ2-7; 11 nucleotides match TRBD1. CDR1 and CDR2 (germline): MNHNY, SVGAGI (reference sequence). The CDR3 runs to 12 residues. Germline trimming cut 6 bases from V and 6 bases from J; bases unmatched to any gene: 1. The CDR3 DNA reads as TGTGCCAGCAGCGGGACAGGGGGCGAGCAGTACGTC. Translating it yields CASSGTGGEQYV.

The CDR3 nucleotides read TGCAGTGCTACCCAACCCTTCCTATACCGGGAGAATCAGCGTGAGCAGTTCTTC. As protein: CSATQPFLYRENQREQFF. The gene calls are TRBV20-1 and TRBJ2-1, with a weak D call TRBD2 (6 bases). V shed 4 bases and J shed 9 bases, with 31 bases lying between them. CDR3 length equals 18 residues. Germline V gives CDR1 DFQATT, CDR2 SNEGSKA (reference sequence).

This clonotype occurred a few times. The DNA is omitted, as the CDR3 cannot be located on it reliably, and the CDR3 follows TCRdb's listing. The rearrangement uses TRBV27 and TRBJ2-2; the table's D call of TRBD2 was not tested on the DNA. Germline V lookup: CDR1 MNHEY, CDR2 SMNVEV (reference sequence). The CDR3 extends over 17 residues, inclusive of both ends. The CDR3 loop reads CASSFGSGGINTGELFF.